The clone carrying this TCR beta chain was recorded a few times. Its antigen remains unidentified. Additional DNA sequences in this sample encode the identical CDR3. This entry comes from a study of shared clonotypes between healthy human individuals. This CDR3 has 13 residues. The V end lost 1 base, the J end lost 1 base, and 4 bases lay between the germline ends. The V gene's germline CDR1 is SGHRS and CDR2 YFSETQ. The data were produced by immunoSEQ multiplex PCR, yet TCRdb's version contains in-frame clones alone and is incomplete. The repertoire holds around 1.1 million clones, with about 72% as singletons. The study's findings and limits: Only a few donors were included, so the genetic and exposure-history diversity represented was limited.

The sequence was collected from a young man in good health. Some clones in this sample may be carry-over from other donors' samples. The V call is TRBV5-1, the J call TRBJ2-3, with D uncertain. Sequencing input: memory CD4+ T cells from PBMCs. Subset given: CD45RA-negative fraction. CDR3 DNA: TGCGCCAGCAGCTTGAGTGGCACAGATACGCAGTATTTT. This codes for CASSLSGTDTQYF.